The 9 T cell receptor beta chains below all came from one sample that was sequenced in a study of T cell changes during pregnancy in multiple sclerosis. The protocol was immunoSEQ multiplex PCR, while the TCRdb copy is restricted to in-frame clones and leaves out a portion. The sample carries over 10,000 clones, around 88% recorded once. Sequenced material: CD8+ T cells from peripheral blood mononuclear cells, taken in the second trimester of pregnancy. Every receptor here comes from a female donor in good health, enrolled as a control in a pregnancy study.

The chain employs TRBV11-3 and TRBJ2-7; 10 bases are shared with TRBD2. CDR1 SGHNT and CDR2 YENEEA come from the germline V gene. The V segment lost 5 bases and the J segment 1 base; nucleotides outside the gene matches: 5. The CDR3 loop spans 15 amino acids. The DNA for the CDR3 is TGTGCCAGCAGCCCTGGACTAGCGGTATCCTACGAGCAGTACTTC. It encodes CASSPGLAVSYEQYF.

The chain combines TRBV19 with TRBJ2-7; D is unresolved. CDR3 length: 15 residues. V was pared by 6 bases and J by 1 base, with 16 bases between. CDR1 and CDR2 (germline): LNHDA, SQIVND (reference sequence). This CDR3 reads CASRETPSFSYEQYF. CDR3 coding DNA: TGTGCCAGTAGAGAGACACCGTCGTTTTCCTACGAGCAGTACTTC.

V and J are TRBV30 and TRBJ2-7, with a possible D match to TRBD1 (5 bases). CDR3 size: 13 residues. With 1 base removed from V and 5 bases from J, the gap between germline ends came to 12 bases. Germline V gene sequence: CDR1 GTSNPN, CDR2 SVGIG (reference sequence). CDR3 amino acids: CAWSEGRGDEQYF. The DNA of the CDR3 is TGTGCCTGGAGTGAAGGTAGGGGCGACGAGCAGTACTTC.

This chain uses TRBV6-6 with TRBJ2-1, with D possibly matching TRBD1 (6 bases). The ends were cut back, 5 bases at V and 4 bases at J, with 18 bases in the middle. Germline CDR1 and CDR2: MNHNY and SVGAGI (reference sequence). The CDR3 runs 16 residues. In DNA form, the CDR3 reads TGTGCCAGCAGTCCCCACAGGGTAAGGTCGTACAATGAGCAGTTCTTC. Translation: CASSPHRVRSYNEQFF.

J is TRBJ1-2 and V is TRBV6-1, with no clear D. CDR1 and CDR2 from the germline V gene are MNHNS and SASEGT. Trimming took off 3 bases at V and 8 bases at J, with 10 bases between the two ends. This CDR3 region has 12 residues. The DNA of the CDR3 is TGTGCCAGCAGTGAGGAGGCCTGGGGCTACACCTTC. Its translation: CASSEEAWGYTF.

This chain connects TRBV7-9 to TRBJ1-2, with TRBD1 matching over 8 bases. The V gene's germline CDR1 is SEHNR and CDR2 FQNEAQ (reference sequence). V shed 4 bases, J shed 8 bases, and the junction held 6 bases outside the gene matches. CDR3 length equals 13 residues. DNA of the CDR3: TGTGCCAGCAGCTCGGGACAGGTAGTCGGCTACACCTTC. It codes for CASSSGQVVGYTF.

The gene calls are TRBV30 and TRBJ1-1; TRBD1 matches 9 bases. Trimming at V came to 4 bases and at J to 7 bases, leaving 7 bases not matched to a gene. This CDR3 is 13 amino acids long. The germline V gene encodes CDR1 GTSNPN and CDR2 SVGIG (reference sequence). In nucleotides, the CDR3 is TGTGCCTGGAACCCGGGACAGGGCCTTGAAGCTTTCTTT. This codes for CAWNPGQGLEAFF.

The chain uses TRBV7-9 and TRBJ2-1, with a tentative D call TRBD1 (5 bases). CDR3 length: 18 residues. V was cut by 5 bases and J by 4 bases, with 24 bases left in between. The V gene's germline CDR1 is SEHNR and CDR2 FQNEAQ (reference sequence). CDR3 sequence reads: CASSTRDKPAGKYNEQFF. CDR3 coding DNA: TGTGCCAGCAGCACCCGAGACAAGCCCGCAGGGAAATACAATGAGCAGTTCTTC.

This rearrangement joins TRBV4-1 to TRBJ2-1; 9 bases align to TRBD1. Germline V gene sequence: CDR1 MGHRA, CDR2 YSYEKL. Trimming took 5 bases from V and 7 from J; bases not matched to a gene: 9. This CDR3 has 15 residues. The CDR3 bases are TGCGCCAGCAGCACCGGGACAGGGAGGGAAAATGAGCAGTTCTTC. Protein product: CASSTGTGRENEQFF.